The clone carrying this T cell receptor beta chain was detected a few times. This CDR3 is built from 15 residues. J lost 3 bases, V lost 7 bases, and 9 bases had no gene match. Germline lookup yields CDR1 MRHNA and CDR2 SNTAGT. TCRdb's table, derived via immunoSEQ multiplex PCR, lists solely in-frame clones and lacks some. This sample has 150,000 to 250,000 clones, with roughly 80% found just once. Recruitment covered fewer than 25 US areas and drew participants whose ages spanned roughly 18 to 90 years. This specimen comes from a study of blood T cell repertoires in COVID-19. Study as a whole: Collection of acute and convalescent COVID-19 samples took place in the United States, Italy and Spain.

The chain is built from TRBV6-4 and TRBJ2-3, with 8 nucleotides matching TRBD1. This clonotype originated in a man aged 35-49 years who had recovered from COVID-19. The sequencing sample was made of PBMCs or T cells enriched from blood (not recorded which). CDR3 coding DNA: TGTGCCAGCAACATGCAGGGGGCGGAGACAGATACGCAGTATTTT. Protein sequence: CASNMQGAETDTQYF.